This entry concerns a single T cell receptor (beta chain). Its antigen is as yet unknown. TCRdb reanalysed the PCR reads using MiXCR and keeps one entry per CDR3 protein. The table includes under 350,000 distinct CDR3 sequences, about a quarter detected once. These data belong to a study of molecular identifiers for immune sequencing clone quantification. The CDR3 consists of 14 residues. V shed 3 bases, J shed 6 bases, and the junction held 7 bases outside the gene matches. Germline assignment: CDR1 DFQATT and CDR2 SNEGSKA (reference sequence). Overall study findings and caveats: Spiked TCR RNA from one Jurkat cell reportedly showed up when mixed among some 1 million naive cells.

The V call is TRBV20-1, the J call TRBJ2-1; the match to TRBD2 covers 8 bases. This sequence was found in a human donor in good health. Some libraries in this study had Jurkat cell RNA spiked in. The material sequenced was naive CD8+ T cells from blood, with Jurkat cell RNA spiked in. The subset was: FACS-sorted CD8+CD4-CCR7+CD45RA+ naive T cells. CDR3 DNA sequence: TGCAGTGCTAGTATAAGCGGGAGTGCCAATGAGCAGTTCTTC. Translated: CSASISGSANEQFF.